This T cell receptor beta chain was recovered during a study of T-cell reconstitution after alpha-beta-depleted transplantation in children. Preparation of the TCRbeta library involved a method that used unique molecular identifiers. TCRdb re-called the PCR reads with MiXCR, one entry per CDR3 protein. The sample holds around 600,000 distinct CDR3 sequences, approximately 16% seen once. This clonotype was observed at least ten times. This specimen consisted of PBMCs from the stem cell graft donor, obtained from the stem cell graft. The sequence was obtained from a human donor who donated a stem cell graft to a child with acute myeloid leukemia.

The CDR3, as DNA: TGTGCCAGCAGTGGATGGGGGGGACTTTACAATGAGCAGTTCTTC. This codes for CASSGWGGLYNEQFF. The chain recombines TRBV6-1 with TRBJ2-1; 7 bases line up with TRBD2. CDR1 is MNHNS and CDR2 is SASEGT in the germline V gene. CDR3 length: 15 amino acids. V lost 4 bases, J lost 4 bases, and 7 bases stayed unmatched.